This T cell receptor (beta chain) was captured in a study of PD-L1 blockade in urothelial cancer. Study overall: The researchers analyzed blood 3 weeks (second dose) and 6 weeks after treatment start.

The CDR3 totals 14 residues. Trimming removed 3 bases at V and 4 bases at J, with 10 bases between. Germline V CDR1 and CDR2: SEHNR, FQNEAQ (reference sequence). TCRdb's copy holds only in-frame clones and misses some; the assay was immunoSEQ multiplex PCR. The sample carries tens of thousands of clones, roughly four fifths recorded once. As to time point: pretreatment peripheral blood. V gene TRBV7-9 combines with J gene TRBJ2-1, with a tentative D call TRBD2 (5 bases). The source was PBMCs, collected around atezolizumab (anti-PD-L1) treatment. The TCR comes from a man between 65 and 85 years old with urothelial cancer. CDR3 nucleotides: TGTGCCAGCAGCTTTAGCGTTGGGTACAATGAGCAGTTCTTC. It encodes CASSFSVGYNEQFF. The whole variable domain, remainder taken from reference TRBV7-9 and TRBJ2-1, is DTGVSQNPRHKITKRGQNVTFRCDPISEHNRLYWYRQTLGQGPEFLTYFQNEAQLEKSRLLSDRFSAERPKGSFSTLEIQRTEQGDSAMYLCASSFSVGYNEQFFGPGTRLTVL.